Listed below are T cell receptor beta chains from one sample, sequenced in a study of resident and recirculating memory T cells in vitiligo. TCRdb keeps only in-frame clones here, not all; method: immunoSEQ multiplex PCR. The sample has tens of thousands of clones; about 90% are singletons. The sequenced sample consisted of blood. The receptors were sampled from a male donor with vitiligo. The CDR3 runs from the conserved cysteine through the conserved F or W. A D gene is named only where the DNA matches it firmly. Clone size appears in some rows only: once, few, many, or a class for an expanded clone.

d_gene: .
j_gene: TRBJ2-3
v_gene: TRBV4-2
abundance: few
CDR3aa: CASSQDERRVDTQYF
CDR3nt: TGTGCCAGCAGCCAAGATGAAAGGAGGGTGGATACGCAGTATTTT

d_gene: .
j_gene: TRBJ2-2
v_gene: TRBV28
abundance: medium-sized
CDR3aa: CASGQNTGELFF
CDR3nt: TGTGCCAGCGGACAGAACACCGGGGAGCTGTTTTTT

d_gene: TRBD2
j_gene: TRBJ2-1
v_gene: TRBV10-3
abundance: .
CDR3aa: CAISGLAGNGEQFF
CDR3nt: TGTGCCATCAGTGGACTAGCGGGAAACGGTGAGCAGTTCTTC

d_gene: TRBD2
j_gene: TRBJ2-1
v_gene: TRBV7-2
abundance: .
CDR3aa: CASSYWTSGRNEQFF
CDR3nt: TGTGCCAGCAGCTATTGGACTAGCGGGAGAAATGAGCAGTTCTTC

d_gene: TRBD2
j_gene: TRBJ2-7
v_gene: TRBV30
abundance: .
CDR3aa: CAWSVTSGSYEQYF
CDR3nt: TGTGCCTGGAGTGTGACTAGCGGATCCTACGAGCAGTACTTC

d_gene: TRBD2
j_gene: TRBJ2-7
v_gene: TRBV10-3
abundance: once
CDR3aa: CAIRDTRGSDEQYF
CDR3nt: TGTGCCATCAGGGACACACGCGGGAGCGACGAGCAGTACTTC

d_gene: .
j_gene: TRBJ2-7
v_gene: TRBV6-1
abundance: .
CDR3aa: CASNRSGGSYEQYF
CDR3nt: TGTGCCAGCAATCGATCTGGCGGTTCCTACGAGCAGTACTTC

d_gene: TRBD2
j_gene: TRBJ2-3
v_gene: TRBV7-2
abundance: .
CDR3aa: CASSPGLADSTDTQYF
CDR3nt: TGTGCCAGCAGTCCAGGACTAGCGGACAGCACAGATACGCAGTATTTT

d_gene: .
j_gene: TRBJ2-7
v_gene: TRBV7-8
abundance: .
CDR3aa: CASSTYGGAGEQYF
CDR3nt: TGTGCCAGCAGCACGTACGGAGGGGCGGGCGAGCAGTACTTC

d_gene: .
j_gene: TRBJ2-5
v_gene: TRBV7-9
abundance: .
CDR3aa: CASSRQSPQETQYF
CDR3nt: TGTGCCAGCAGTCGACAATCTCCCCAAGAGACCCAGTACTTC

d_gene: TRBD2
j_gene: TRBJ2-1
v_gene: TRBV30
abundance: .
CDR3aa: CAWASGAYNEQFF
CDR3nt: TGTGCCTGGGCTAGCGGGGCTTACAATGAGCAGTTCTTC

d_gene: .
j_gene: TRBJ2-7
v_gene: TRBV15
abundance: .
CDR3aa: CATSRGAGLDEQYF
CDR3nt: TGTGCCACCAGCAGAGGTGCCGGGTTGGACGAGCAGTACTTC

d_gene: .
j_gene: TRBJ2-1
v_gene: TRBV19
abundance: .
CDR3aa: CASSITGSEQFF
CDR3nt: TGTGCCAGTAGTATTACAGGGAGTGAGCAGTTCTTC

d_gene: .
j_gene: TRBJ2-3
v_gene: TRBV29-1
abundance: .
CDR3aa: CSVEAPTQGGYTQYF
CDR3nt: TGCAGCGTTGAGGCCCCGACACAGGGTGGCTATACGCAGTATTTT

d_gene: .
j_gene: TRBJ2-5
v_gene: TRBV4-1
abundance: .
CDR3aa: CASSQDRQQETQYF
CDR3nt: TGCGCCAGCAGCCAAGATAGACAGCAAGAGACCCAGTACTTC

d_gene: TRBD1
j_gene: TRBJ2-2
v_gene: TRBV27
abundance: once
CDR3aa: CASRGQTWDTGELFF
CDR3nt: TGTGCCAGCAGGGGACAGACCTGGGACACCGGGGAGCTGTTTTTT

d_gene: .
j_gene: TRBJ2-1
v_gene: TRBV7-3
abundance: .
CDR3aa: CASSFDIGTYNEQFF
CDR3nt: TGTGCCAGCAGCTTTGACATAGGCACCTACAATGAGCAGTTCTTC

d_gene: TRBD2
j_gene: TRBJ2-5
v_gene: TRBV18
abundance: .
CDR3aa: CATLSGRAQETQYF
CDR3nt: TGTGCCACACTTAGCGGGAGAGCTCAAGAGACCCAGTACTTC

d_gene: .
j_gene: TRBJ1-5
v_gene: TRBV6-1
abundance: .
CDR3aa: CASSDRPDYSNQPQHF
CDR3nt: TGTGCCAGCAGTGATAGGCCGGACTATAGCAATCAGCCCCAGCATTTT

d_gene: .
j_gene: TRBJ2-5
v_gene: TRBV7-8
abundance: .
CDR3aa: CASSLGGRRETQYF
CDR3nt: TGTGCCAGCAGCTTAGGGGGGCGCAGAGAGACCCAGTACTTC

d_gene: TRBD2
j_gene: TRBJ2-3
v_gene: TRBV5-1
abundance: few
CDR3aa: CASNVIPAGGADTQYF
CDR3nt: TGCGCCAGCAACGTCATTCCGGCGGGAGGGGCAGATACGCAGTATTTT

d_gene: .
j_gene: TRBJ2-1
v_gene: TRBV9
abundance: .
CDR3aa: CASSAVGVGNEQFF
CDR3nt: TGTGCCAGCAGCGCCGTAGGGGTCGGCAATGAGCAGTTCTTC

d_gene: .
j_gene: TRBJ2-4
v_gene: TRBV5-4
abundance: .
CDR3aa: CASSLGAGITKNIQYF
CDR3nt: TGTGCCAGCAGCTTGGGTGCCGGGATTACCAAAAACATTCAGTACTTC

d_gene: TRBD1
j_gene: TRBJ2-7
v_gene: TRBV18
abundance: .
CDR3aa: CASSPEVYRGHYEQYF
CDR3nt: TGTGCCAGCTCACCAGAGGTATACAGGGGCCACTACGAGCAGTACTTC

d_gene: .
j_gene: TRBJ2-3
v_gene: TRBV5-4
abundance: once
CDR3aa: CASSWGRVQDTQYF
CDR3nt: TGTGCCAGCAGCTGGGGCAGGGTGCAAGATACGCAGTATTTT

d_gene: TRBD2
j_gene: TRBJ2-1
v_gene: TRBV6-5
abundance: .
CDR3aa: CASSYGLAGANEQFF
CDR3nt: TGTGCCAGCAGTTATGGGCTAGCGGGAGCGAATGAGCAGTTCTTC

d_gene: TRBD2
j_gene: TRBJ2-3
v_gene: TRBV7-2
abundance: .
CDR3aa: CASSLGAGALYF
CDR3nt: TGTGCCAGCAGCTTAGGAGCGGGAGCGTTGTATTTT

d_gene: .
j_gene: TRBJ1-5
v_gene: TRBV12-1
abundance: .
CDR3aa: CASSPPARDSNQPQHF
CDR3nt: TGTGCCAGCAGCCCCCCCGCCAGGGATAGCAATCAGCCCCAGCATTTT

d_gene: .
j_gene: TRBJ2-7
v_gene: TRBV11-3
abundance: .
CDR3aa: CASSLIDSYEQYF
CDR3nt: TGTGCCAGCAGCTTAATTGATAGCTACGAGCAGTACTTC

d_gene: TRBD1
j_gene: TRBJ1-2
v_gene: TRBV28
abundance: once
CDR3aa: CASSLDRAFFGGYTF
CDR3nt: TGTGCCAGCAGTTTAGACAGGGCTTTTTTTGGTGGCTACACCTTC

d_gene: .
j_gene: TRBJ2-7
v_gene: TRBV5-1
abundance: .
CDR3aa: CASSSNYEQYF
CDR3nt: TGCGCCAGCAGCTCAAACTACGAGCAGTACTTC

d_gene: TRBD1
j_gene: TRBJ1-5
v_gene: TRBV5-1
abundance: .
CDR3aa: CASSLQGGDQPQHF
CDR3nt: TGCGCCAGCAGCTTACAGGGGGGAGACCAGCCCCAGCATTTT

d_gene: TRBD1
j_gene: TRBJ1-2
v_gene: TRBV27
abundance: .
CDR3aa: CASSLYPTGTGVGGYTF
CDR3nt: TGTGCCAGCAGTTTATATCCCACCGGGACAGGGGTCGGCGGCTACACCTTC

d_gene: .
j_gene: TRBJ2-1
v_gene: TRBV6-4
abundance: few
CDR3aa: CASSDATGTGDEQFF
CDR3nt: TGTGCCAGCAGTGACGCCACAGGCACGGGGGATGAGCAGTTCTTC

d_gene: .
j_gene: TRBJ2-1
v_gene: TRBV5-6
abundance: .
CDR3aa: CASSLMVNGQRNEQFF
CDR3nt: TGTGCCAGCAGCTTGATGGTTAATGGACAGAGAAATGAGCAGTTCTTC

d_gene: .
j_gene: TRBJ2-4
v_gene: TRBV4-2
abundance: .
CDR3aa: CASSQSLTSAKNIQYF
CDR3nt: TGTGCCAGCAGCCAAAGCTTGACTAGTGCAAAAAACATTCAGTACTTC

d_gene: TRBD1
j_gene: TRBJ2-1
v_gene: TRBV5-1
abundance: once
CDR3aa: CASSLRQGALPYNEQFF
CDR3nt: TGCGCCAGCAGCTTAAGACAGGGGGCTTTGCCCTACAATGAGCAGTTCTTC

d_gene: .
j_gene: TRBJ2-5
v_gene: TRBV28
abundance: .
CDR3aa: CASTPSRETQYF
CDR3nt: TGTGCCAGCACCCCCTCCCGGGAGACCCAGTACTTC

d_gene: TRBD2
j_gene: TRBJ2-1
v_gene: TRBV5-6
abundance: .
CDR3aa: CASSPVGTRRNEQFF
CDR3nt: TGTGCCAGCAGCCCCGTAGGGACTAGAAGGAATGAGCAGTTCTTC

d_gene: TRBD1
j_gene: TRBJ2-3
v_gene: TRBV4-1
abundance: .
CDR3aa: CASSHPGTGTDTQYF
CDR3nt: TGCGCCAGCAGCCACCCTGGGACAGGGACCGATACGCAGTATTTT

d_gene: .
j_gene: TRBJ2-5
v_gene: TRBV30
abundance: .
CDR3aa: CAWEYSPQETQYF
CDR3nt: TGTGCCTGGGAATACTCCCCCCAAGAGACCCAGTACTTC

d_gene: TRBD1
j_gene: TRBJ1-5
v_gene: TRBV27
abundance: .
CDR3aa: CASGRQGMFNQPQHF
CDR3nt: TGTGCCAGCGGACGACAGGGGATGTTCAATCAGCCCCAGCATTTT

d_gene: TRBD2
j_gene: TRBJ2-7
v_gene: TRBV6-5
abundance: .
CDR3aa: CASSYGGGKQYF
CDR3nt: TGTGCCAGCAGTTACGGGGGGGGTAAGCAGTACTTC

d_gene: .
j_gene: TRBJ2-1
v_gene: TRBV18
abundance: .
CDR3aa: CASSENQGAAYNEQFF
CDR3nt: TGTGCCAGCTCAGAGAACCAGGGCGCGGCGTACAATGAGCAGTTCTTC

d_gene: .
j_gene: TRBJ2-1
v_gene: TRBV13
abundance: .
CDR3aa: CASTRGQGHNEQFF
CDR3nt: TGTGCCAGCACCCGAGGCCAGGGTCATAATGAGCAGTTCTTC

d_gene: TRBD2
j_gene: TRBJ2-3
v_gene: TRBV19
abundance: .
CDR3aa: CASRAGVGTDTQYF
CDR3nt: TGTGCCAGTAGGGCGGGAGTAGGCACAGATACGCAGTATTTT

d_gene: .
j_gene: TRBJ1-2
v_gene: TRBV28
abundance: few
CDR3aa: CASSSTRGAYTF
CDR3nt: TGTGCCAGCAGCTCCACTCGGGGGGCTTACACCTTC

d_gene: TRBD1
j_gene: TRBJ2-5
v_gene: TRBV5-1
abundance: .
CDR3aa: CASSSDRAQETQYF
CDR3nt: TGCGCCAGCAGCTCTGACAGGGCACAAGAGACCCAGTACTTC

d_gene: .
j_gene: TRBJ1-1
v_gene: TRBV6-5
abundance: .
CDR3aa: CASSYDRRMNTEAFF
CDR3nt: TGTGCCAGCAGTTATGACAGGAGGATGAACACTGAAGCTTTCTTT